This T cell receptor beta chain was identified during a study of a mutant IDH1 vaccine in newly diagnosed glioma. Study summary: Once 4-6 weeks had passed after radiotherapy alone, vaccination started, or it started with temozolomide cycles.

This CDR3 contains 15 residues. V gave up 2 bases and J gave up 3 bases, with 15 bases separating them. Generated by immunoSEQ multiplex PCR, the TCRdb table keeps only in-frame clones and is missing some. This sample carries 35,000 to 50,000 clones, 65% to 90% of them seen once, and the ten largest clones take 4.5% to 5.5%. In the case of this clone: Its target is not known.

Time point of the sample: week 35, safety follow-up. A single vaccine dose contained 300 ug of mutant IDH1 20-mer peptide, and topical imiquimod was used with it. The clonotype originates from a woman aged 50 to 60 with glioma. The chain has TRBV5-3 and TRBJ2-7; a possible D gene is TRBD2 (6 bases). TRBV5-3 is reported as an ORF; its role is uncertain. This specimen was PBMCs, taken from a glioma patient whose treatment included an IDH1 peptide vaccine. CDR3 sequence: CARSFWDSDLYEQYF. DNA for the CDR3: TGTGCCAGAAGCTTCTGGGACTCCGACCTCTACGAGCAGTACTTC.